Listed here are 6 T cell receptor beta chains from one sample, sequenced in a study of tumor and adjacent non-tumor tissue in lung cancer. Three rounds of nested PCR, following a modified ARM-PCR protocol, produced the TCRbeta library. TCRdb re-called the multiplex PCR reads through MiXCR, storing one row per CDR3 protein. The sample gives tens of thousands of distinct CDR3 sequences, roughly 80% of which show up once; less than 15% is in the top ten. This sample's RNA came from whole unsorted tissue. The sequenced material came from lung tumor tissue. Receptor source: a woman in her fifties or sixties with non-small cell lung cancer.

Notes on this clonotype: Lacking the conserved final phenylalanine or tryptophan, this CDR3 likely reflects a read error. The J gene is TRBJ2-1, the V gene TRBV20-1; no reliable D call. Germline-derived CDR1 and CDR2 are DFQATT and SNEGSKA (reference sequence). This CDR3 region has 16 residues. CDR3 sequence: CNARDAGRDSYNEQFL. The CDR3 DNA is TGCAATGCTAGAGATGCTGGAAGGGACTCCTACAATGAGCAGTTCTTA.

The V gene is TRBV6-5, the J gene TRBJ1-1; a possible D gene is TRBD1 (6 bases). Trimming shortened V by 5 bases and J by 12 bases, and 16 bases separated the two germline ends. CDR3 length: 12 amino acids. Per the germline V gene, CDR1 is MNHEY and CDR2 is SVGAGI. This chain's CDR3 is CASSRRGNESFF. The CDR3 DNA follows: TGTGCCAGCAGTCGCAGGGGAAACGAATCTTTCTTT.

This clonotype was recorded only once. The junction does not match germline at one end; this may be a read error. The CDR3 loop reads CASRTVTKDTGELFF. The CDR3 bases are TGTGCTAGCAGAACCGTGACCAAAGACACCGGGGAGCTGTTTTTT. The chain couples TRBV6-5 to TRBJ2-2; D call uncertain. In germline, CDR1 is MNHEY, CDR2 SVGAGI. CDR3 length: 15 amino acids.

Concerning this clonotype: The germline gene is not matched at one end of the junction; a read error may be the cause. The J gene is TRBJ1-5, the V gene TRBV12-3 or TRBV12-4; D is possibly TRBD1 (6 bases). CDR3 size: 18 residues. CDR3 DNA: TGTACCAGCAGTTTAGTTGGGGGGGCCCGGTTTAGCAATCAGTCCCAGCATTTC. As protein: CTSSLVGGARFSNQSQHF.

This clonotype showed up just once. The junction departs from germline at one end; a sequencing error may be responsible. The chain combines TRBV6-5 with TRBJ1-4, with 10 bases aligning to TRBD1. There are 14 residues in the CDR3. Germline CDR1 and CDR2: MNHEY and SVGAGI. The CDR3 DNA reads as TGTGCCAGCAGGACAGGGGGCGGGGATGGAAAAATGTTTTTT. This gives the protein CASRTGGGDGKMFF.

The chain has TRBV20-1 and TRBJ2-3; D gene ambiguous. Germline lookup yields CDR1 DFQATT and CDR2 SNEGSKA (reference sequence). The CDR3 spans 13 residues. The CDR3: CCVTRLDTDTQYF. The CDR3 nucleotides are TGCTGTGTTACCCGATTGGACACAGATACGCAGTATTTT.